The 22 T cell receptor beta chains presented below share a single source sample, sequenced in a study of blood T cell repertoires in COVID-19. Method: immunoSEQ multiplex PCR; TCRdb's copy keeps in-frame clones and lacks some. Of roughly 100,000 clones in the sample, 76% were seen once. The sequencing sample was made of peripheral blood. Receptor source: a man older than 75 with COVID-19, enrolled during active disease.

This chain links TRBV9 with TRBJ1-2, with TRBD1 identical over 7 bases. Germline assignment: CDR1 SGDLS and CDR2 YYNGEE. V shed 7 bases and J 5 bases; nucleotides not matched to a gene: 8. CDR3 size: 13 residues. This CDR3 is CASGGDSIYGYTF. CDR3 coding DNA: TGTGCCAGCGGTGGGGACAGCATATATGGCTACACCTTC.

In its sample, this clone was seen a few times. The J gene is TRBJ1-1, the V gene TRBV7-2; TRBD1 aligns across 9 bases. J was trimmed by 3 bases and V by 6 bases; bases with no gene match: 11. The CDR3 contains 16 residues. CDR1 SGHTA and CDR2 FQGNSA come from the germline V gene. The CDR3 DNA reads TGTGCCAGCAGAAACGGACAGGGGATCGGAGACACTGAAGCTTTCTTT. Protein: CASRNGQGIGDTEAFF.

This clone was observed a few times. This chain links TRBV5-1 with TRBJ1-4; D is possibly TRBD1 (6 bases). This CDR3 comprises 15 residues. Germline V gives CDR1 SGHRS, CDR2 YFSETQ. The germline V and J ends were trimmed by 3 bases and 7 bases, with 16 bases remaining between them. CDR3 loop: CASSSAGTKSEKLFF. In nucleotides, the CDR3 is TGCGCCAGCAGCTCCGCCGGGACAAAGAGTGAAAAACTGTTTTTT.

V gene TRBV13 combines with J gene TRBJ2-7; tentatively, D is TRBD1 (6 bases). Looked up from germline, CDR1 is PRHDT and CDR2 is FYEKMQ (reference sequence). V shed 5 bases and J shed 0 bases, with 8 bases lying between them. This CDR3 is built from 13 residues. In DNA, the CDR3 is TGTGCCAGCAGCCCGGACAGCTCCTACGAGCAGTACTTC. This gives the protein CASSPDSSYEQYF.

CDR3 loop: CASSIDAGAGIRTEAFF. CDR3 coding DNA: TGTGCCAGTAGTATAGATGCTGGGGCAGGGATCCGAACTGAAGCTTTCTTT. The chain links TRBV19 to TRBJ1-1, with a possible D match to TRBD1 (5 bases). Germline-derived CDR1 and CDR2 are LNHDA and SQIVND (reference sequence). Trimming took off 0 bases at V and 5 bases at J, with 19 bases between the two ends. This CDR3 has 17 residues.

This clone was seen a single time. This chain links TRBV4-2 with TRBJ2-1; 10 bases align to TRBD2. The CDR3 runs 14 residues. CDR1 and CDR2 (germline): LGHNA, YNFKEQ. After removal of 5 bases from V and 7 bases from J, the junction contained 5 bases not matched to a gene. In DNA, the CDR3 is TGTGCCAGCAGCTCGCCGGGACTAGCGAATGAGCAGTTCTTC. This sequence encodes CASSSPGLANEQFF.

This chain connects TRBV25-1 to TRBJ2-1, with D perhaps TRBD1 (7 bases). The CDR3 sequence is 16 residues long. The V end lost 7 bases, the J end lost 3 bases, and 19 bases lay between the germline ends. The germline V gene encodes CDR1 MGHDK and CDR2 SYGVNS. CDR3 sequence (DNA): TGTGCCAGCAATTCTATAGGGGGCGGGAACTACAATGAGCAGTTCTTC. It specifies CASNSIGGGNYNEQFF.

The rearrangement joins TRBV29-1 to TRBJ1-3; TRBD1 aligns across 8 bases. The CDR3 is 15 amino acids. V shed 5 bases, J shed 4 bases, and the junction held 10 bases outside the gene matches. Germline CDR1 is SQVTM and CDR2 is ANQGSEA. Here the CDR3 reads CSVRPMTGAGNTIYF. The CDR3 nucleotides are TGCAGCGTTCGACCGATGACAGGGGCGGGAAACACCATATATTTT. Complete variable domain (other parts from reference TRBV29-1 and TRBJ1-3): SAVISQKPSRDICQRGTSLTIQCQVDSQVTMMFWYRQQPGQSLTLIATANQGSEATYESGFVIDKFPISRPNLTFSTLTVSNMSPEDSSIYLCSVRPMTGAGNTIYFGEGSWLTVV.

This clone was seen a few times. The V gene is TRBV19, the J gene TRBJ2-1, with 7 nucleotides matching TRBD1. Germline CDR1 and CDR2: LNHDA and SQIVND (reference sequence). The junction had 7 bases not matched to a gene; V was cut back by 6 bases and J by 2 bases. The CDR3 totals 15 residues. The CDR3 sequence is CASRTGYSTYNEQFF. CDR3 coding DNA: TGTGCCAGTAGGACAGGGTATAGTACCTACAATGAGCAGTTCTTC.

This chain uses TRBV9 with TRBJ2-3; weak D call: TRBD2 (5 bases). Per germline, CDR1 SGDLS and CDR2 YYNGEE. This CDR3 spans 14 amino acids. Trimming cost V 1 base and J 6 bases, with 12 bases left between them. Written as DNA, the CDR3 is TGTGCCAGCAGCGTAATGCCGGAGCGGGATACGCAGTATTTT. Amino acid sequence: CASSVMPERDTQYF.

V is TRBV28 and J is TRBJ1-1, with 7 bases fitting TRBD1. This CDR3 comprises 15 residues. Trimming at V came to 5 bases and at J to 6 bases, leaving 12 bases not matched to a gene. Germline V lookup: CDR1 MDHEN, CDR2 SYDVKM. DNA of the CDR3: TGTGCCAGCAGTATTCCACCGGGACAGCCTCCTGAAGCTTTCTTT. Amino acid sequence: CASSIPPGQPPEAFF. The full variable domain, in which reference TRBV28 and TRBJ1-1 provide the parts outside the CDR3, is DVKVTQSSRYLVKRTGEKVFLECVQDMDHENMFWYRQDPGLGLRLIYFSYDVKMKEKGDIPEGYSVSREKKERFSLILESASTNQTSMYLCASSIPPGQPPEAFFGQGTRLTVV.

The gene calls are TRBV10-3 and TRBJ2-1, with 11 positions matching TRBD2. With 2 bases clipped from V and 7 bases from J, the junction kept 4 bases outside the gene matches. Per germline, CDR1 ENHRY and CDR2 SYGVKD. There are 15 residues in the CDR3. The CDR3 DNA follows: TGTGCCATCAGTGAGCCCATAGCGGGAGGGAATGAGCAGTTCTTC. This encodes CAISEPIAGGNEQFF.

In the case of this clone: This same CDR3 is encoded by further DNA sequences in the sample. The chain recombines TRBV5-4 with TRBJ1-2, with D perhaps TRBD1 (6 bases). Deletions cut 3 bases from V and 4 bases from J, with 7 bases between. The CDR3 contains 12 residues. Germline CDR1 is SGHNT and CDR2 is YYREEE (reference sequence). CDR3 residues: CASSSDSYGYTF. Here the CDR3 DNA reads TGTGCCAGCAGCTCGGACAGCTATGGCTACACCTTC.

The genes are TRBV11-2 and TRBJ2-1, with D possibly matching TRBD1 (6 bases). Germline assignment: CDR1 SGHAT and CDR2 FQNNGV. The V end lost 0 bases, the J end lost 7 bases, and 10 bases lay between the germline ends. This CDR3 contains 14 residues. CDR3 sequence reads: CASSLDTGWNEQFF. DNA for the CDR3: TGTGCCAGCAGCTTAGATACAGGGTGGAATGAGCAGTTCTTC. The whole variable domain, filled in from reference TRBV11-2 and TRBJ2-1, reads EAGVAQSPRYKIIEKRQSVAFWCNPISGHATLYWYQQILGQGPKLLIQFQNNGVVDDSQLPKDRFSAERLKGVDSTLKIQPAKLEDSAVYLCASSLDTGWNEQFFGPGTRLTVL.

This clone was seen just once. The chain combines TRBV7-9 with TRBJ2-2; TRBD2 matches at 11 bases. The CDR3 spans 15 residues. The V gene's germline CDR1 is SEHNR and CDR2 FQNEAQ (reference sequence). V shed 6 bases, J shed 5 bases, and the junction held 5 bases outside the gene matches. CDR3 sequence reads: CASRNSGRGTGELFF. In DNA form, the CDR3 reads TGTGCCAGCAGAAATAGCGGGAGGGGGACCGGGGAGCTGTTTTTT.

This clone was seen a single time. The gene calls are TRBV7-8 and TRBJ1-1, with D perhaps TRBD1 (6 bases). Between the trimmed V and J ends, which lost 1 base and 7 bases, there was a span of 10 bases. Germline V gives CDR1 SGHVS, CDR2 FQNEAQ. The CDR3 spans 13 residues. In nucleotides, the CDR3 is TGTGCCAGCAGCTTAGACAGGGTAGGTGAAGCTTTCTTT. This translates into CASSLDRVGEAFF.

A single count supports this clone. V and J are TRBV5-6 and TRBJ1-2; maybe TRBD1 (5 bases). The CDR3 runs to 14 residues. Trimming removed 2 bases from V and 2 bases from J, with 10 bases in between. Looked up from germline, CDR1 is SGHDT and CDR2 is YYEEEE. CDR3 loop: CASSFQGFNYGYTF. Here the CDR3 DNA reads TGTGCCAGCAGCTTTCAGGGTTTCAACTATGGCTACACCTTC.

This clone was picked up one time. The V and J genes are TRBV24-1 and TRBJ2-7; tentatively, D is TRBD1 (6 bases). Per the germline V gene, CDR1 is KGHDR and CDR2 is SFDVKD. The CDR3 is 15 amino acids. Trimming took off 2 bases at V and 6 bases at J, with 16 bases between the two ends. In DNA form, the CDR3 reads TGTGCCACCAGTGATTGCGGTCAGACAGGACCCGAGCAGTACTTC. Translated, it gives CATSDCGQTGPEQYF.

This clone was detected many times. The gene calls are TRBV10-3 and TRBJ2-5; perhaps TRBD2 as D (6 bases). Germline assignment: CDR1 ENHRY and CDR2 SYGVKD. The CDR3 runs 14 residues. Trimming left V 6 bases short and J 1 base short, with 12 bases between. CDR3 DNA sequence: TGTGCCATCAGGCCCCGTAGCGGCCAAGAGACCCAGTACTTC. Its translation is CAIRPRSGQETQYF.

The chain recombines TRBV2 with TRBJ2-3, with D perhaps TRBD1 (6 bases). Germline V gives CDR1 SNHLY, CDR2 FYNNEI. Trimming took off 5 bases at V and 5 bases at J, with 8 bases between the two ends. This CDR3 has 12 amino acids. CDR3 loop: CASSWTEDTQYF. The CDR3 DNA reads TGTGCCAGCAGTTGGACAGAAGATACGCAGTATTTT.

The chain recombines TRBV28 with TRBJ2-4; 8 positions agree with TRBD1. J gave up 5 bases and V 5 bases, and 5 bases lay outside the gene matches. Germline V gives CDR1 MDHEN, CDR2 SYDVKM. There are 14 residues in the CDR3. The chain's CDR3 is CASSADRAENIQYF. For the CDR3, the DNA is TGTGCCAGCAGTGCGGACAGGGCTGAAAACATTCAGTACTTC.

The rearrangement links TRBV19 to TRBJ2-7, with 10 bases fitting TRBD2. Unmatched junction bases numbered 8, after V lost 1 base and J lost 5 bases. This CDR3 spans 16 amino acids. Germline-derived CDR1 and CDR2 are LNHDA and SQIVND (reference sequence). CDR3 sequence (DNA): TGTGCCAGTAGTATAGTAGCGGGAGGCGTGTTGGACGAGCAGTACTTC. Protein: CASSIVAGGVLDEQYF.